This TCR beta chain was captured by sequencing in a study of blood T cell repertoires in COVID-19. The overall study: The analysed material was cDNA or gDNA that came from T cells, B-cell-depleted T cells, or PBMCs.

Authors' methods: Counts of nucleated cells, estimated from reference gene primer amplification, were obtained. TCRdb's copy holds only in-frame clones and misses some; the assay was immunoSEQ multiplex PCR. V and J calls plus clone size are reproduced from that table; the DNA served to infer D and trimming. The sample lists 150,000 to 200,000 clones, 85% to 90% occurring once. V was trimmed by 6 bases and J by 2 bases, leaving 8 bases between them. The CDR3 runs 12 residues. Germline CDR1 is SQVTM and CDR2 is ANQGSEA. This chain connects TRBV29-1 to TRBJ1-5; D might be TRBD1 (5 bases). Sequencing was done on a sample of peripheral blood. This TCR derives from a woman between 70 and 85 years old with acute or convalescent COVID-19. The CDR3 sequence: CSVKTGNQPQHF. In DNA, the CDR3 is TGCAGCGTCAAGACAGGCAATCAGCCCCAGCATTTT.